The subject of this entry is one T cell receptor beta chain. Its antigen is not identified. Healthy Caucasians were all of the donors. One entry per CDR3 protein, called by TCRdb with MiXCR from the 5' RACE reads. The table records 1.5 million to 2 million distinct CDR3 sequences, less than 35% of them present only once. The data belong to a study of identical twins. Study results and limitations: Twin sharing of out-of-frame TCR alpha was underestimated by models in monozygotic pairs. Reduced insertions were recorded for abundant cord blood beta clonotypes, with no such pattern in memory repertoires.

The germline V gene encodes CDR1 SGHRS and CDR2 YFSETQ. The ends were cut back, 1 base at V and 9 bases at J, with 11 bases in the middle. The CDR3 consists of 13 residues. The chain has TRBV5-1 and TRBJ2-1, with D possibly called TRBD1 or TRBD2 (6 bases each). The source is a newborn girl in good health. Sequencing input: cord blood. The CDR3 protein is CASSLSRGLEQFF. CDR3 coding DNA: TGCGCCAGCAGCTTGTCCAGGGGACTTGAGCAGTTCTTC.